The entry that follows covers one TCR beta chain sequence. Its cognate antigen has yet to be identified. The input lacks base qualities; no much larger clone sits a single base away. This sample is drawn from a study of T cell changes during pregnancy in multiple sclerosis (dated by TCRdb to about 2019). Background on the whole study: The study examined how the T cell repertoire changed over the course of pregnancy in women with multiple sclerosis.

Library preparation employed the immunoSEQ multiplex PCR assay. Not all clones reach the TCRdb copy of this immuneACCESS table, which keeps in-frame sequences only. Checked studies attribute under half of the gap to unresolved V genes and leave the rest unexplained. The sample table contains about 92,000 clones; only one count was recorded for around 92% of them. The top ten clones comprise about 2.7% of the sample. The CDR3 sequence holds 12 residues, the cysteine and phenylalanine included. The retained sequence is limited to the CDR3, 36 bases, with the frame set at the first base. Trimming at the junction amounts to 6 bases on V and 6 bases on J, and the germline ends lie 12 bases apart. CDR1 and CDR2 were assigned from the germline V gene as KGHSH and LQKENI.

The origin of this receptor is a female donor with multiple sclerosis, enrolled in a pregnancy study. The V gene is TRBV18 and the J gene is TRBJ2-7; perhaps TRBD2 is the D gene, with 6 bases matching. The specimen was peripheral blood, collected in the first trimester of pregnancy. The CDR3 loop reads CASSGTVGEQYF. The nucleotide sequence is TGTGCCAGCTCTGGGACTGTTGGCGAGCAGTACTTC.